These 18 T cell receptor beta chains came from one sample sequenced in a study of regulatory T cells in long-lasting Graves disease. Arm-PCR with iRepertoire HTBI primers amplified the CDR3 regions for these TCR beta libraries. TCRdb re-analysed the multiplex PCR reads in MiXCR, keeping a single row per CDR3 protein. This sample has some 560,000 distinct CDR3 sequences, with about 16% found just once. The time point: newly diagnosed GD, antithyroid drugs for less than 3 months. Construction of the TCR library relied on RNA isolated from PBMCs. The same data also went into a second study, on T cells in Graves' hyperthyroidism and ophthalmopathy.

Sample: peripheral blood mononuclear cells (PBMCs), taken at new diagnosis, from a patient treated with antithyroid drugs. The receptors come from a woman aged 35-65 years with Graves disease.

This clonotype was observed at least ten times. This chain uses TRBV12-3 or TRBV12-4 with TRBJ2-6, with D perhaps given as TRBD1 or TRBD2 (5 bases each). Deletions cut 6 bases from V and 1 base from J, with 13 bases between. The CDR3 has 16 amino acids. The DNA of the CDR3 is TGTGCCAGCAGCCCCGGGACGCGGTCTGGGGCCAACGTCCTGACTTTC. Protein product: CASSPGTRSGANVLTF.

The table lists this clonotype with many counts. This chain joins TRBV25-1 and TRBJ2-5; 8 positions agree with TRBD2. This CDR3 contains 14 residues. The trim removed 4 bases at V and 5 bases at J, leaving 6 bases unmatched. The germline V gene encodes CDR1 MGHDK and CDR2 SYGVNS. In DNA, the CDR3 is TGTGCCAGCAGTGTTGCGGGGGGTCGGGAGACCCAGTACTTC. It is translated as CASSVAGGRETQYF.

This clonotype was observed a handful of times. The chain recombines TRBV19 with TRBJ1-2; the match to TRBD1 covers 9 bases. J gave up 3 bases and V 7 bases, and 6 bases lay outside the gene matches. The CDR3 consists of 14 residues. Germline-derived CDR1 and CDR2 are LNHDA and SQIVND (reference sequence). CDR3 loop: CASTADRGDYGYTF. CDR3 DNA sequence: TGTGCCAGTACCGCGGACAGGGGCGACTATGGCTACACCTTC.

The CDR3 loop reads CASSLVGLTEAFF. The CDR3, as DNA: TGTGCCAGCAGCTTGGTAGGGTTGACTGAAGCTTTCTTT. The chain carries TRBV5-6 and TRBJ1-1; D not resolved. Germline CDR1 and CDR2: SGHDT and YYEEEE. This CDR3 spans 13 amino acids. V was pared by 0 bases and J by 5 bases, with 8 bases between.

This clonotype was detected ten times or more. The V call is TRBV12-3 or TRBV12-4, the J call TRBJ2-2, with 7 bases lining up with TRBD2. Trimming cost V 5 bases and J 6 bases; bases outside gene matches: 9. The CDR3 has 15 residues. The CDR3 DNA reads TGTGCCAGCAGTACGGCGGGGGTCAGGGCCGGGGAGCTGTTTTTT. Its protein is CASSTAGVRAGELFF.

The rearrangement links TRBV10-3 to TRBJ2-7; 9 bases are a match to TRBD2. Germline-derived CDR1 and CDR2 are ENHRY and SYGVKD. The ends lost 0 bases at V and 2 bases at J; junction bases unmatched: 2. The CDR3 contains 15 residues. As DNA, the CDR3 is TGTGCCATCAGTGAGTCGACTAGCGGCCCCTACGAGCAGTACTTC. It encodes CAISESTSGPYEQYF.

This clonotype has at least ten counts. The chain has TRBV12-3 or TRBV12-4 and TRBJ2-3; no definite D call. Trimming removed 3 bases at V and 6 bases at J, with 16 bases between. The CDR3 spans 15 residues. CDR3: CASSLLPPEFDTQYF. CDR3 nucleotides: TGTGCCAGCAGTTTGCTCCCCCCCGAGTTTGATACGCAGTATTTT.

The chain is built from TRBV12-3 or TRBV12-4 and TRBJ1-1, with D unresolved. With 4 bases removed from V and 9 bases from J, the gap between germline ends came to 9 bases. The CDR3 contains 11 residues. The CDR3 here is CASSSTEKAFF. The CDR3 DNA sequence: TGTGCCAGCAGTTCTACCGAGAAAGCTTTCTTT.

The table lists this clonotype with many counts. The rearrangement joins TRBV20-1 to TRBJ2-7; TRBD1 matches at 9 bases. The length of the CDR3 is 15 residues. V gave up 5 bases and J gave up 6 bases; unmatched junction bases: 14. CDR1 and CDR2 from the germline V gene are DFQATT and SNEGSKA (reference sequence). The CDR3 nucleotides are TGCAGTGCTTCTACCTTGGACAGGGGAACGGGCGAGCAGTACTTC. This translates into CSASTLDRGTGEQYF.

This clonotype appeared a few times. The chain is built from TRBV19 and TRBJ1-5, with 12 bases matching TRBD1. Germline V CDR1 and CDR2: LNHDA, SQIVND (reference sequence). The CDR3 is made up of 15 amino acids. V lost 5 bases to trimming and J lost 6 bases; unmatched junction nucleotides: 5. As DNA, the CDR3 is TGTGCCAGTAGTGCGGGACAGGGGGCAGGTCAGCCCCAGCATTTT. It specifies CASSAGQGAGQPQHF.

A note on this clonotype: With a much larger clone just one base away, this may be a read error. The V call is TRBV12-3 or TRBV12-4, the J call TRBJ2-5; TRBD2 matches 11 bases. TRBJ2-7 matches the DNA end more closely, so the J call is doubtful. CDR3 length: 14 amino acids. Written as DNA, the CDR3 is TGTGCCAGCAGTAAGGGACTAGCGGCAATCGAGCAGTACTTC. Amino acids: CASSKGLAAIEQYF.

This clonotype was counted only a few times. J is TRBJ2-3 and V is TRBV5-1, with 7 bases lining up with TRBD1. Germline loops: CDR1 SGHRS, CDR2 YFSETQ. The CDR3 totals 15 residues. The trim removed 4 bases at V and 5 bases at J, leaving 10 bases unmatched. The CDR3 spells CASSPGQKEGDTQYF. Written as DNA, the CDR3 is TGCGCCAGCAGCCCGGGACAGAAAGAAGGAGATACGCAGTATTTT. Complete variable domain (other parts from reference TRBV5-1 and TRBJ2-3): KAGVTQTPRYLIKTRGQQVTLSCSPISGHRSVSWYQQTPGQGLQFLFEYFSETQRNKGNFPGRFSGRQFSNSRSEMNVSTLELGDSALYLCASSPGQKEGDTQYFGPGTRLTVL.

In nucleotides, the CDR3 is TGCGCCAGCAGCCAAGATCCAGGGGATGAAAAACTGTTTTTT. Translated, it gives CASSQDPGDEKLFF. This chain joins TRBV4-1 and TRBJ1-4, with D maybe TRBD1 (6 bases). Per germline, CDR1 MGHRA and CDR2 YSYEKL. This CDR3 spans 14 amino acids. The ends were cut back, 0 bases at V and 6 bases at J, with 8 bases in the middle.

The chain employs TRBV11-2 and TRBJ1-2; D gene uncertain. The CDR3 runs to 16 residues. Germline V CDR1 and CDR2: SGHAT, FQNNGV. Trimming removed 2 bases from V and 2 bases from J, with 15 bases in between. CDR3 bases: TGTGCCAGCAGCTTAAGCGGGCAGACCTCAAACTATGGCTACACCTTC. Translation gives CASSLSGQTSNYGYTF. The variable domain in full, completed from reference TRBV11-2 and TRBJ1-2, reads EAGVAQSPRYKIIEKRQSVAFWCNPISGHATLYWYQQILGQGPKLLIQFQNNGVVDDSQLPKDRFSAERLKGVDSTLKIQPAKLEDSAVYLCASSLSGQTSNYGYTFGSGTRLTVV.

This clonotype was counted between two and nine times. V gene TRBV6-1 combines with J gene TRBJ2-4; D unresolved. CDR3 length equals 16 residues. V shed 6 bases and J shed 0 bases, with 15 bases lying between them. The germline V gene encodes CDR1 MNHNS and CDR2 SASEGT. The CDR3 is CASREPGYSAKNIQYF. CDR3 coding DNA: TGTGCCAGCAGGGAACCCGGGTATTCAGCCAAAAACATTCAGTACTTC.

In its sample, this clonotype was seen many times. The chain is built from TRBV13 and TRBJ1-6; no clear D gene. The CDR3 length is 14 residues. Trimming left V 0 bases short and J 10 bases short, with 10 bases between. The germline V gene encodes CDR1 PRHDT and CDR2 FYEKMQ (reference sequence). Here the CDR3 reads CASSLGGPRSPLHF. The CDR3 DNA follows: TGTGCCAGCAGCTTAGGAGGGCCCAGATCACCCCTCCACTTT. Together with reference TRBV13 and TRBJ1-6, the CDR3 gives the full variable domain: AAGVIQSPRHLIKEKRETATLKCYPIPRHDTVYWYQQGPGQDPQFLISFYEKMQSDKGSIPDRFSAQQFSDYHSELNMSSLELGDSALYFCASSLGGPRSPLHFGNGTRLTVT.

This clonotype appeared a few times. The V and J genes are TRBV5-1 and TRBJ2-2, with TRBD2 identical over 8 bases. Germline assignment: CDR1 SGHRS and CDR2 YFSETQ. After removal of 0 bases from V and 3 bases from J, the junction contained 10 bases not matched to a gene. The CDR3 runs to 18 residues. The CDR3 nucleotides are TGCGCCAGCAGCTTGGGAAGGGTGAGCGGGGGATACACCGGGGAGCTGTTTTTT. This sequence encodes CASSLGRVSGGYTGELFF.

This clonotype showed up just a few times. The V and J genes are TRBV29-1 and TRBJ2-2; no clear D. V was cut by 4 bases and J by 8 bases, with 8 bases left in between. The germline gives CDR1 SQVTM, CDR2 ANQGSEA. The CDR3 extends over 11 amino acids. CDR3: CSVASSGELFF. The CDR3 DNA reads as TGCAGCGTTGCTTCGTCGGGGGAGCTGTTTTTT.